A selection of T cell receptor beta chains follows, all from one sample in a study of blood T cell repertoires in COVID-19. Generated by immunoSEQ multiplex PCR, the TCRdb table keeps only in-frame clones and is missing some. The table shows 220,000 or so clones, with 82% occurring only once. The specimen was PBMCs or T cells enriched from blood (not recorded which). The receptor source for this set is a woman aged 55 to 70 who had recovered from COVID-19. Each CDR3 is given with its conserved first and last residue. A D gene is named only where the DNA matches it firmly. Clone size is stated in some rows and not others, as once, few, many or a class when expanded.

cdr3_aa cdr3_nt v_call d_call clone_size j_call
CASRGTGGTEAFF TGTGCCAGCAGGGGTACAGGGGGCACTGAAGCTTTCTTT TRBV12-3/TRBV12-4 TRBD1 once TRBJ1-1
CASSVEPSETDTQYF TGTGCCAGCAGCGTTGAGCCTAGCGAGACAGATACGCAGTATTTT TRBV9 . . TRBJ2-3
CSATDQRGYTF TGCAGTGCCACGGACCAGCGGGGCTACACCTTC TRBV20-1 . . TRBJ1-2
CASSQEGRTGTYEQYF TGTGCCAGCAGCCAGGAGGGGCGGACAGGGACCTACGAGCAGTACTTC TRBV4-2 TRBD1 once TRBJ2-7
CASSVSRRDEQFF TGTGCCAGCAGCGTCTCCCGGCGGGATGAGCAGTTCTTC TRBV6-5 . . TRBJ2-1
CASGGHLMNTEAFF TGTGCCAGTGGCGGACACCTCATGAACACTGAAGCTTTCTTT TRBV19 . . TRBJ1-1
CASSQVEVDYGYTF TGTGCCAGCAGCCAAGTAGAGGTTGACTATGGCTACACCTTC TRBV3-1/TRBV3-2 . . TRBJ1-2
CASNSGTSHYYGYTF TGTGCCAGCAATTCCGGGACAAGCCATTACTATGGCTACACCTTC TRBV2 . . TRBJ1-2
CASSLAGGYGYTF TGTGCCAGCAGTTTAGCGGGCGGGTATGGCTACACCTTC TRBV12-3/TRBV12-4 . . TRBJ1-2
CASSLGGRASTGELFF TGTGCCAGCAGCTTAGGTGGGAGGGCGAGCACCGGGGAGCTGTTTTTT TRBV11-2 TRBD2 . TRBJ2-2
CASSSRRGTSGRLSQGRGVDTQYF TGTGCCAGCAGCTCTAGACGCGGGACTAGCGGGAGACTTTCTCAAGGTCGGGGGGTAGATACGCAGTATTTT TRBV7-1 TRBD2 . TRBJ2-3
CATSDTTGGRETQYF TGTGCCACCAGTGATACGACAGGGGGGCGGGAGACCCAGTACTTC TRBV24-1 TRBD1 . TRBJ2-5
CSVRTGKETQYF TGCAGCGTAAGGACAGGGAAAGAGACCCAGTACTTC TRBV29-1 TRBD1 . TRBJ2-5
CASSKRGTNYGYTF TGTGCCAGCAGCAAACGGGGGACTAACTATGGCTACACCTTC TRBV21-1 . . TRBJ1-2
CASSLGGFGYTF TGTGCCAGCAGTTTAGGGGGGTTTGGCTACACCTTC TRBV28 . few TRBJ1-2
CASNPWNTGELFF TGTGCCAGCAATCCATGGAACACCGGGGAGCTGTTTTTT TRBV6-5 . . TRBJ2-2
CASSLQGRGELFF TGCGCCAGCAGCTTACAGGGCCGGGGGGAACTGTTTTTT TRBV5-1 . . TRBJ1-4
CASSIPLETQYF TGTGCCAGCAGCATCCCCTTAGAGACCCAGTACTTC TRBV7-6 . . TRBJ2-5
CASSISSSYEQYF TGTGCCAGTAGTATTAGCAGCTCCTACGAGCAGTACTTC TRBV19 . . TRBJ2-7
CASSLDRGQYGYTF TGTGCCAGCAGCTTAGACAGGGGGCAATATGGCTACACCTTC TRBV11-2 TRBD1 . TRBJ1-2
CSVSGTGNSPLHF TGCAGCGTTTCCGGGACAGGCAATTCACCCCTCCACTTT TRBV29-1 TRBD1 . TRBJ1-6
CAGQSTDTQYF TGTGCCGGACAAAGCACAGATACGCAGTATTTT TRBV10-3 . once TRBJ2-3
CASSPTDGYGYTF TGTGCCAGCTCACCAACAGACGGCTATGGCTACACCTTC TRBV18 . . TRBJ1-2
CASSDRGLSGNTIYF TGTGCCAGCAGTGACCGGGGTCTCTCTGGAAACACCATATATTTT TRBV6-1 . . TRBJ1-3
CASSFESAFF TGTGCCAGCAGCTTTGAGTCGGCTTTCTTT TRBV7-9 . . TRBJ1-1
CASSQVAGGIYGYTF TGTGCCAGCAGCCAAGTGGCAGGGGGCATCTATGGCTACACCTTC TRBV3-1/TRBV3-2 TRBD1 once TRBJ1-2
CASSSYPPGTGTNQPQHF TGTGCCAGCAGCTCCTACCCCCCCGGGACAGGGACCAATCAGCCCCAGCATTTT TRBV7-2 TRBD1 . TRBJ1-5
CASSVSWSYSYEQYF TGTGCCAGCAGTGTGTCTTGGAGCTATTCCTACGAGCAGTACTTC TRBV2 . once TRBJ2-7
CASKTMDRLIDSNQPQHF TGTGCCAGTAAAACCATGGACAGACTAATCGATAGCAATCAGCCCCAGCATTTT TRBV19 . . TRBJ1-5
CSVSSGGGSYGYTF TGCAGCGTTTCATCAGGGGGCGGAAGCTATGGCTACACCTTC TRBV29-1 TRBD1 once TRBJ1-2
CASSPGLAGGTTYNEQFF TGTGCCAGCTCACCGGGACTAGCGGGGGGTACCACCTACAATGAGCAGTTCTTC TRBV18 TRBD2 . TRBJ2-1
CASSLSTVSGNTIYF TGTGCCAGCAGCTTAAGCACAGTCTCTGGAAACACCATATATTTT TRBV7-6 . . TRBJ1-3
CASSPSGGGTGANVLTF TGCGCCAGCAGCCCTAGCGGCGGTGGGACTGGGGCCAACGTCCTGACTTTC TRBV4-3 TRBD2 few TRBJ2-6
CASSPQGAGSPLHF TGTGCCAGCTCACCCCAGGGGGCTGGTTCACCCCTCCACTTT TRBV18 TRBD1 . TRBJ1-6
CASTPGLGSYEQYF TGCGCCAGCACCCCGGGACTTGGCTCCTACGAGCAGTACTTC TRBV5-1 . . TRBJ2-7
CASSLALEGYGYTF TGTGCCAGCAGCTTAGCTTTGGAGGGCTATGGCTACACCTTC TRBV7-9 . . TRBJ1-2
CASSIAPGSYEQYF TGTGCCAGTAGTATAGCGCCGGGGTCCTACGAGCAGTACTTC TRBV19 . . TRBJ2-7
CASSVESSGNTIYF TGTGCCAGCAGCGTAGAGAGCTCTGGAAACACCATATATTTT TRBV9 . . TRBJ1-3
CASRGQGATDTQYF TGTGCCAGCAGGGGACAGGGAGCGACAGATACGCAGTATTTT TRBV27 TRBD1 . TRBJ2-3
CASRIDRRNTEAFF TGCGCCAGCAGGATCGACAGAAGGAACACTGAAGCTTTCTTT TRBV10-2 . few TRBJ1-1